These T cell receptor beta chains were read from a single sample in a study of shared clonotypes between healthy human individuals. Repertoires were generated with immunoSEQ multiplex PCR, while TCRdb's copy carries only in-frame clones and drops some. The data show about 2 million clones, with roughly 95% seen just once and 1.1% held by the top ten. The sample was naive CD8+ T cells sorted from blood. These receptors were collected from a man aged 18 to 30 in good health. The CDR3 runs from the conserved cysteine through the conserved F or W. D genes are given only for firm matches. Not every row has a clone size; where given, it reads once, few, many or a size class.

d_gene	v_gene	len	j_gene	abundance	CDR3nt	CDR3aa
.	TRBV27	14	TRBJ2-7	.	TGTGCCAGCAGTTTATCTCAGGGGTCGTACGAGCAGTACTTC	CASSLSQGSYEQYF
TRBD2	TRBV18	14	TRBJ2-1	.	TGTGCCAGCTCACCATGGGAGGGCCTCAATGAGCAGTTCTTC	CASSPWEGLNEQFF
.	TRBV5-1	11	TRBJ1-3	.	TGCGCCAGCCATAGGGGAAACACCATATATTTT	CASHRGNTIYF
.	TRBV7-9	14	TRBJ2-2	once	TGTGCCAGCAGCCTAACTATGGGGGCCGGGGAGCTGTTTTTT	CASSLTMGAGELFF
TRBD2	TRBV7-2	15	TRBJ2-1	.	TGTGCCAGCAGCTTATTAGCGGGGACTTACAATGAGCAGTTCTTC	CASSLLAGTYNEQFF
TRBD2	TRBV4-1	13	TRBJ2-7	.	TGCGCCAGCAGCCCAGTAACTAGCGACGAGCAGTACTTC	CASSPVTSDEQYF
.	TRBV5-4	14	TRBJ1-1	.	TGTGCCAGCAGCTTGGACCAAATGGGGACTGAAGCTTTCTTT	CASSLDQMGTEAFF
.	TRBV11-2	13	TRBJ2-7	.	TGTGCCAGCAGCGCCGGCCTCTCCTACGAGCAGTACTTC	CASSAGLSYEQYF
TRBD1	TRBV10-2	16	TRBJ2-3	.	TGCGCCAGCAGCTTACAGGGGGCGATCGGGACAGATACGCAGTATTTT	CASSLQGAIGTDTQYF
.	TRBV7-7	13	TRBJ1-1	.	TGTGCTAGCAGCTTAATGAGGAACACTGAAGCTTTCTTT	CASSLMRNTEAFF
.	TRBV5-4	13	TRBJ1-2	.	TGTGCCAGCAGCTTTCGAGGGGGGGATGGCTACACCTTC	CASSFRGGDGYTF
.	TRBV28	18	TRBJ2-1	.	TGTGCCACCGGACGGGGTCACCCGATTCGATTAGGCAGGGGTGAGCAGTTCTTC	CATGRGHPIRLGRGEQFF
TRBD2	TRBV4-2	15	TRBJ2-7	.	TGTGCCAGCAGCCAAGGTAAAGCGGGATACTACGAGCAGTACTTC	CASSQGKAGYYEQYF
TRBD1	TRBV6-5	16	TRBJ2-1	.	TGTGCCAGCAGTTACTCGATTGGGGACAGGGGCAATGAGCAGTTCTTC	CASSYSIGDRGNEQFF
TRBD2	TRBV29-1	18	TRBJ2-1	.	TGCAGCGTTGAAGATCTTGGGACTAGCGGGAGGAACTACAATGAGCAGTTCTTC	CSVEDLGTSGRNYNEQFF
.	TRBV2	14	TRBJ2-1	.	TGTGCCAGCAGTCCCAGGGGGGCTGTCAATGAGCAGTTCTTC	CASSPRGAVNEQFF
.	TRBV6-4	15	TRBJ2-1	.	TGTGCCAGCAGTGAGGGGACGGACTCCTACAATGAGCAGTTCTTC	CASSEGTDSYNEQFF
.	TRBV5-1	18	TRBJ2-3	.	TGCGCCAGCAGCTTGGATGATCTAGCGATAGATAGCACAGATACGCAGTATTTT	CASSLDDLAIDSTDTQYF
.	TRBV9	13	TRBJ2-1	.	TGTGCCAGCAGCTCTACAGGTTTCCATGAGCAGTTCTTC	CASSSTGFHEQFF
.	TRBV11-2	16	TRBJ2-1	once	TGTGCCAGCAGCTCGACAGTGCCCAGCTCCTACAATGAGCAGTTCTTC	CASSSTVPSSYNEQFF
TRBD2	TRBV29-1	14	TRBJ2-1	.	TGCAGCGTTCGGAGCGGGAGCTCCTACAATGAGCAGTTCTTC	CSVRSGSSYNEQFF
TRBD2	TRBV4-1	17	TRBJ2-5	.	TGCGCCAGCAGCCAAGATCAAGCGGGGACCTTCCAAGAGACCCAGTACTTC	CASSQDQAGTFQETQYF
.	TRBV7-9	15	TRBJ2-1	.	TGTGCCAGCAGCTTCCTGGTGGGGGTCTACAATGAGCAGTTCTTC	CASSFLVGVYNEQFF
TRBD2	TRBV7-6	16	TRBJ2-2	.	TGTGCCAGCAGCTTAGTCCTAGCGGATCGCACCGGGGAGCTGTTTTTT	CASSLVLADRTGELFF
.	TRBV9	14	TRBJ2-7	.	TGTGCCAGCAGCGGGGGTACTAGTGACTACGAGCAGTACTTC	CASSGGTSDYEQYF
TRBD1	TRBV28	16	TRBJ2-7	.	TGTGCCAGCAGTTCCAACCGGGACAGCTTCTCCTACGAGCAGTACTTC	CASSSNRDSFSYEQYF
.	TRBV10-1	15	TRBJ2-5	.	TGCGCCAGCAGTGAGACAGGAATGAACGGGGAGACCCAGTACTTC	CASSETGMNGETQYF
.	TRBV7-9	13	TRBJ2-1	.	TGTGCCAGCAGCTTAGCAGACTGGGATGAGCAGTTCTTC	CASSLADWDEQFF
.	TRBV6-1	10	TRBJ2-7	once	TGTGCCAGCTCCGGTGGAGGCCCGTACTTC	CASSGGGPYF
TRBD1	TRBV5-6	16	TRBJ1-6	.	TGTGCCAGCAGCTTTTCCGGGACAGGGGTCATTTCACCCCTCCACTTT	CASSFSGTGVISPLHF
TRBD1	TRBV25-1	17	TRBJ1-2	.	TGTGCCAGCAGTGAATATGGGACAGGCCCGACTAACTATGGCTACACCTTC	CASSEYGTGPTNYGYTF
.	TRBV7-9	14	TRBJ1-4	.	TGTGCCAGCAGCTTAGTCGGCACCAGTCAAAAACTGTTTTTT	CASSLVGTSQKLFF
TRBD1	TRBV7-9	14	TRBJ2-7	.	TGTGCCAGCAGCCACCGGGACAGGGCCTCCGAGCAGTACTTC	CASSHRDRASEQYF